A single sample gave rise to the 15 T cell receptor beta chains below, sequenced in a study of CD4 T cells in relation to SARS-CoV-2 and coronaviruses. Their specific antigens are unknown. The protocol was immunoSEQ multiplex PCR, while the TCRdb copy is restricted to in-frame clones and leaves out a portion. This table holds about 36,000 clones, around 77% found once. The material sequenced was memory CD4+ T cells from PBMCs, cultured in vitro. These receptors were taken from an adult with COVID-19.

V is TRBV19 and J is TRBJ2-2; 7 bases are shared with TRBD2. This CDR3 region has 20 residues. Germline V gene data show CDR1 as LNHDA and CDR2 as SQIVND (reference sequence). V lost 9 bases, J lost 4 bases, and 26 bases stayed unmatched. The CDR3 loop is CASTPWILAGAREGTGELFF. The CDR3 bases are TGTGCCAGCACTCCCTGGATTTTGGCCGGGGCCAGGGAGGGCACCGGGGAGCTGTTTTTT. The full variable domain, rest sourced from reference TRBV19 and TRBJ2-2, is DGGITQSPKYLFRKEGQNVTLSCEQNLNHDAMYWYRQDPGQGLRLIYYSQIVNDFQKGDIAEGYSVSREKKESFPLTVTSAQKNPTAFYLCASTPWILAGAREGTGELFFGEGSRLTVL.

The chain recombines TRBV5-1 with TRBJ1-2, with a possible D match to TRBD1 (5 bases). This CDR3 has 13 amino acids. V shed 0 bases and J shed 7 bases, with 10 bases lying between them. Germline V lookup: CDR1 SGHRS, CDR2 YFSETQ. The CDR3 sequence: CASSLDAGSGYTF. In DNA form, the CDR3 reads TGCGCCAGCAGCTTGGATGCAGGGTCTGGCTACACCTTC.

This clone was seen a few times. The genes are TRBV15 and TRBJ2-2; D is possibly TRBD1 (5 bases). This CDR3 region has 15 residues. Looked up from germline, CDR1 is LNHNV and CDR2 is YYDKDF (reference sequence). V lost 5 bases and J lost 7, with 17 bases in between. CDR3 amino acids: CATSVRIGQGGELFF. In DNA form, the CDR3 reads TGTGCCACCAGCGTTCGTATAGGGCAGGGCGGGGAGCTGTTTTTT. Full variable domain (remainder filled in from reference TRBV15 and TRBJ2-2): DAMVIQNPRYQVTQFGKPVTLSCSQTLNHNVMYWYQQKSSQAPKLLFHYYDKDFNNEADTPDNFQSRRPNTSFCFLDIRSPGLGDTAMYLCATSVRIGQGGELFFGEGSRLTVL.

The chain recombines TRBV3-1 (or the pseudogene TRBV3-2) with TRBJ2-5; tentatively, D is TRBD1 (5 bases). The CDR3 length is 13 residues. From germline, CDR1 is LGHDT and CDR2 YNNKEL (reference sequence). V gave up 2 bases and J gave up 4 bases, with 8 bases separating them. The CDR3 region has the DNA TGTGCCAGCAGCCAAAAAGGGGTAGAGACCCAGTACTTC. Protein: CASSQKGVETQYF.

In its sample, this clone was seen once. V gene TRBV5-1 combines with J gene TRBJ2-2; 7 bases align to TRBD1. This CDR3 has 15 amino acids. V lost 4 bases, J lost 4 bases, and 7 bases stayed unmatched. Germline CDR1 reads SGHRS; CDR2 reads YFSETQ. CDR3 amino acids: CASSPGQTSTGELFF. CDR3 DNA sequence: TGCGCCAGCAGCCCGGGACAGACGAGCACCGGGGAGCTGTTTTTT.

The CDR3 bases are TGTGCCAGCTCTGGGGGCGTAGCGGGAGACTACGAGCAGTACTTC. Encoded protein: CASSGGVAGDYEQYF. This chain uses TRBV6-6 with TRBJ2-7; 9 bases map to TRBD2. There are 15 residues in the CDR3. J lost 3 bases, V lost 8 bases, and 11 bases had no gene match. Germline assignment: CDR1 MNHNY and CDR2 SVGAGI (reference sequence).

This chain connects TRBV7-9 to TRBJ2-7; D is unresolved. The germline V and J ends were trimmed by 5 bases and 0 bases, with 8 bases remaining between them. Per the germline V gene, CDR1 is SEHNR and CDR2 is FQNEAQ (reference sequence). There are 13 residues in the CDR3. The chain's CDR3 is CASSPTASYEQYF. CDR3 bases: TGTGCCAGCAGCCCGACGGCCTCCTACGAGCAGTACTTC.

This clone was counted a few times. CDR3 loop: CASSDSGRDTGELFF. The CDR3, as DNA: TGTGCCAGCAGTGATAGCGGGAGGGACACCGGGGAGCTGTTTTTT. The chain links TRBV25-1 to TRBJ2-2; TRBD2 matches at 11 bases. From germline, CDR1 is MGHDK and CDR2 SYGVNS. There are 15 residues in the CDR3. The J segment lost 3 bases and the V segment lost 3 bases, leaving 0 bases of the junction unmatched.

The V gene is TRBV2, the J gene TRBJ1-5, with D perhaps matching TRBD1 (5 bases). CDR1 SNHLY and CDR2 FYNNEI come from the germline V gene. V lost 3 bases and J 8 bases, leaving 8 bases between the germline ends. This CDR3 has 12 amino acids. The CDR3 reads CASSDRVEPQHF. The CDR3 bases are TGTGCCAGCAGTGACAGGGTTGAGCCCCAGCATTTT.

This clone was recorded a few times. The chain joins TRBV4-1 to TRBJ2-7; D perhaps matches TRBD2 (6 bases). The V end lost 0 bases, the J end lost 0 bases, and 15 bases lay between the germline ends. Germline V gives CDR1 MGHRA, CDR2 YSYEKL. This CDR3 is built from 17 residues. The CDR3 DNA reads TGCGCCAGCAGCCAAGATAGAAATATGGGGGGCTCCTACGAGCAGTACTTC. Translation gives CASSQDRNMGGSYEQYF.

The chain recombines TRBV20-1 with TRBJ2-7, with D hard to call. The germline gives CDR1 DFQATT, CDR2 SNEGSKA (reference sequence). The CDR3 is made up of 11 amino acids. Trimming removed 2 bases at V and 3 bases at J, with 5 bases between. CDR3 DNA sequence: TGCAGTGCTAGACGGGTCTACGAGCAGTACTTC. It yields the protein CSARRVYEQYF.

CDR3: CASSCPSGRAYNSSYEQYF. In nucleotides, the CDR3 is TGTGCCAGCAGCTGCCCTAGCGGGAGGGCCTACAATAGCTCCTACGAGCAGTACTTC. The J gene is TRBJ2-7, the V gene TRBV21-1; the table gives TRBD2 as D, unverified against the DNA. TRBV21-1 is recorded as a pseudogene. CDR3 length: 19 residues.

The rearrangement links TRBV7-9 to TRBJ1-4; unclear D gene. V shed 5 bases and J shed 0 bases, with 10 bases lying between them. The CDR3 length is 15 residues. Per the germline V gene, CDR1 is SEHNR and CDR2 is FQNEAQ (reference sequence). CDR3 residues: CASSHYFATNEKLFF. CDR3 bases: TGTGCCAGCAGCCACTACTTCGCAACTAATGAAAAACTGTTTTTT.

The gene calls are TRBV6-6 and TRBJ2-6; D ambiguous. Germline loops: CDR1 MNHNY, CDR2 SVGAGI (reference sequence). V dropped 0 bases and J dropped 3 bases, with 0 bases sitting between them. CDR3 size: 13 residues. The CDR3 DNA sequence: TGTGCCAGCAGTTACTCTGGGGCCAACGTCCTGACTTTC. Its translation is CASSYSGANVLTF.

The J gene is TRBJ2-2, the V gene TRBV6-4; D not certain. This CDR3 is built from 13 residues. Germline V lookup: CDR1 MRHNA, CDR2 SNTAGT. V shed 0 bases and J shed 4 bases, with 3 bases lying between them. The DNA for the CDR3 is TGTGCCAGCAGTGACTCGGGCACCGGGGAGCTGTTTTTT. It encodes CASSDSGTGELFF.